This T cell receptor beta chain emerged from a study of neurological immune-mediated disorders. Study-wide results and caveats: HTLV-1-associated myelopathy showed the most TCR clonal expansion; multiple sclerosis the least, below healthy controls.

This clonotype was counted ten times or more. Its target is unknown. The CDR3 runs to 16 residues. With V trimmed by 1 base and J by 0 bases, 5 bases remained unmatched. Germline V lookup: CDR1 MNHEY, CDR2 SMNVEV (reference sequence). A single record per CDR3 protein comes from TCRdb applying MiXCR to the 5' RACE reads. Among 28,000 or so distinct CDR3 sequences listed, about 12% were seen once. This chain joins TRBV27 and TRBJ2-7, with 8 positions matching TRBD2. The specimen sequenced was PBMCs. This receptor was obtained from a man aged 60-69 years in good health. CDR3 protein: CASSLLAAGGSYEQYF. DNA for the CDR3: TGTGCCAGCAGTTTATTGGCGGCGGGAGGCTCCTACGAGCAGTACTTC.